Shown below are 19 T cell receptor beta chains from a single sample sequenced in a study of blood T cell repertoires in COVID-19 (dated by TCRdb to between 2020 and 2021). Receptors were amplified or captured by the immunoSEQ multiplex PCR assay. The clones in this table, taken by TCRdb from immuneACCESS, are in-frame only. Not every clone is retained; where verified, under half of the shortfall comes from an unresolved V gene, and the cause of the rest is unknown. The sample table lists some 110,000 clones, 80% to 85% of them with a count of one. The ten most abundant clones make up 7.9% of the sample. The sample consisted of peripheral blood. The receptors derive from a man aged 65 to 79 with acute or convalescent COVID-19.

The rearrangement uses TRBV10-3 and TRBJ2-2, with 8 bases lining up with TRBD1. Germline assignment: CDR1 ENHRY and CDR2 SYGVKD. The junction had 9 bases not matched to a gene; V was cut back by 3 bases and J by 6 bases. The CDR3 runs 16 residues. The CDR3 sequence is CAISDSRQGAAGELFF. The CDR3 DNA is TGTGCCATCAGTGATAGTCGGCAGGGGGCCGCCGGGGAGCTGTTTTTT.

The rearrangement joins TRBV2 to TRBJ2-7; 8 bases are a match to TRBD1. The J segment lost 1 base and the V segment lost 6 bases, leaving 11 bases of the junction unmatched. The CDR3 extends over 16 amino acids. Looked up from germline, CDR1 is SNHLY and CDR2 is FYNNEI. The CDR3 is CASSGVGTGRSYEQYF. The CDR3 DNA sequence: TGTGCCAGCAGCGGCGTTGGGACAGGACGGTCCTACGAGCAGTACTTC.

The genes are TRBV9 and TRBJ1-2; tentatively, D is TRBD1 (5 bases). The CDR3 sequence is 14 residues long. Germline loops: CDR1 SGDLS, CDR2 YYNGEE. Trimming left V 4 bases short and J 2 bases short, with 12 bases between. The CDR3 bases are TGTGCCAGCAGCCCGTCGACAGCGAACTATGGCTACACCTTC. Its protein is CASSPSTANYGYTF.

This chain joins TRBV24-1 and TRBJ2-5; 7 positions match TRBD1. The CDR3 sequence is 15 residues long. With 3 bases clipped from V and 4 bases from J, the junction kept 7 bases outside the gene matches. CDR1 and CDR2 from the germline V gene are KGHDR and SFDVKD. The CDR3 region has the DNA TGTGCCACCAGTGATCACACCCGGGACAGAGAGACCCAGTACTTC. Amino acid sequence: CATSDHTRDRETQYF.

The chain links TRBV7-3 to TRBJ2-3; tentatively, D is TRBD1 (6 bases). Trimming shortened V by 1 base and J by 1 base, and 9 bases separated the two germline ends. The germline V gene encodes CDR1 SGHTA and CDR2 FQGTGA. The CDR3 covers 15 residues. CDR3 protein: CASSLRGHGTDTQYF. The DNA of the CDR3 is TGTGCCAGCAGCTTAAGGGGGCATGGCACAGATACGCAGTATTTT.

In its sample, this clone was seen a few times. This rearrangement joins TRBV12-3 or TRBV12-4 to TRBJ2-1; tentatively, D is TRBD2 (5 bases). This CDR3 is 11 amino acids long. V was clipped by 5 bases and J by 11 bases, with 10 bases between them. CDR3 region: CASSRESQQFF. The CDR3 DNA reads as TGTGCCAGCAGTAGGGAGTCTCAGCAGTTCTTC.

For this clone: Other nucleotide sequences in the sample specify the same CDR3. J is TRBJ2-3 and V is TRBV5-1; weak D call: TRBD2 (6 bases). The CDR3 sequence is 13 residues long. Trimming stripped 5 bases from V and 0 bases from J, with 7 bases between. CDR1 SGHRS and CDR2 YFSETQ come from the germline V gene. This chain's CDR3 is CASRRDSTDTQYF. For the CDR3, the DNA is TGCGCCAGCAGGCGGGACAGCACAGATACGCAGTATTTT.

The rearrangement joins TRBV30 to TRBJ1-6, with 9 nucleotides matching TRBD1. The CDR3 totals 15 residues. Trimming removed 0 bases from V and 7 bases from J; junction bases left unmatched: 4. CDR1 and CDR2 (germline): GTSNPN, SVGIG (reference sequence). The CDR3 reads CAWSVMGQGNSPLHF. DNA of the CDR3: TGTGCCTGGAGTGTAATGGGACAGGGAAATTCACCCCTCCACTTT.

Many counts were recorded for this clone. The gene calls are TRBV5-1 and TRBJ1-1; 7 nucleotides align to TRBD1. The germline V gene encodes CDR1 SGHRS and CDR2 YFSETQ. V lost 3 bases to trimming and J lost 0 bases; unmatched junction nucleotides: 17. The CDR3 is made up of 19 amino acids. CDR3 region: CASSSRPLTGERMNTEAFF. CDR3 DNA: TGCGCCAGCAGCTCCCGGCCCCTTACAGGGGAGAGGATGAACACTGAAGCTTTCTTT.

A word on this clone: One end of the junction is discordant with germline, which a read error may explain. The chain links TRBV9 to TRBJ2-3, with a tentative D call TRBD1 (5 bases). The CDR3 is made up of 14 amino acids. Germline loops: CDR1 SGDLS, CDR2 YYNGEE. In nucleotides, the CDR3 is TGTGCCAGCAGCGTAGGTCAGGGCGCAGAAACGCAGTATTTT. The encoded protein is CASSVGQGAETQYF.

The CDR3 here is CASKQTSHGTDTQYF. CDR3 in DNA: TGTGCCAGCAAGCAGACTAGTCATGGCACAGATACGCAGTATTTT. The V call is TRBV6-5, the J call TRBJ2-3; D possibly corresponds to TRBD2 (6 bases). V lost 7 bases to trimming and J lost 1 base, with 15 bases between them. The germline CDR1 and CDR2 sequences are MNHEY and SVGAGI. The CDR3 has 15 amino acids.

This clone was found once. The V call is TRBV27, the J call TRBJ2-7, with 9 bases identical to TRBD2. Germline CDR1 is MNHEY and CDR2 is SMNVEV (reference sequence). V lost 8 bases to trimming and J lost 7 bases; unmatched junction nucleotides: 6. The CDR3 extends over 12 amino acids. Here the CDR3 reads CASGGLAGEQYF. CDR3 DNA: TGTGCCAGCGGGGGACTAGCAGGGGAGCAGTACTTC.

This clone was counted a single time. This chain uses TRBV7-3 with TRBJ2-5; 8 bases are shared with TRBD2. CDR1 is SGHTA and CDR2 is FQGTGA in the germline V gene. Trimming removed 5 bases from V and 4 bases from J; junction bases left unmatched: 9. The CDR3 runs to 15 residues. In DNA, the CDR3 is TGTGCCAGCAGCCCAGCGGTGACTAGCGTAGAGACCCAGTACTTC. This translates into CASSPAVTSVETQYF.

The V call is TRBV19, the J call TRBJ2-2; 8 nucleotides agree with TRBD1. There are 15 residues in the CDR3. The ends lost 5 bases at V and 4 bases at J; junction bases unmatched: 6. CDR1 is LNHDA, CDR2 SQIVND, per germline (reference sequence). The CDR3 DNA follows: TGTGCCAGTAGTGACAGGGGTGCGTCCACCGGGGAGCTGTTTTTT. It codes for CASSDRGASTGELFF.

J is TRBJ2-5 and V is TRBV29-1, with 7 bases identical to TRBD1. The CDR3 contains 12 residues. J gave up 1 base and V 4 bases, and 0 bases lay outside the gene matches. Germline V gene data show CDR1 as SQVTM and CDR2 as ANQGSEA. CDR3 amino acids: CSVGQGQETQYF. CDR3 coding DNA: TGCAGCGTTGGACAGGGCCAAGAGACCCAGTACTTC.

J is TRBJ1-5 and V is TRBV9; 9 bases map to TRBD1. The germline V gene has CDR1 SGDLS and CDR2 YYNGEE. The CDR3 consists of 15 residues. V shed 4 bases, J shed 5 bases, and the junction held 7 bases outside the gene matches. This CDR3 reads CASSPTDRGDQPQHF. The CDR3, as DNA: TGTGCCAGCAGCCCCACGGACAGGGGTGATCAGCCCCAGCATTTT.

The chain employs TRBV6-2 or TRBV6-3 and TRBJ1-5; no firm D call. V dropped 4 bases and J dropped 4 bases, with 11 bases sitting between them. Germline V gene data show CDR1 as MNHEY and CDR2 as SVGEGT. The CDR3 covers 14 residues. The CDR3 DNA reads TGTGCCAGCAGTTCCCCAGGAAAGAATCAGCCCCAGCATTTT. It is translated as CASSSPGKNQPQHF.

This clone was seen only once. The gene calls are TRBV6-5 and TRBJ2-2, with D possibly being TRBD2 (5 bases). The length of the CDR3 is 14 residues. The V gene's germline CDR1 is MNHEY and CDR2 SVGAGI. V lost 8 bases to trimming and J lost 1 base, with 11 bases between them. This CDR3 reads CASLQEGNTGELFF. CDR3 nucleotides: TGTGCCAGCCTCCAAGAGGGGAACACCGGGGAGCTGTTTTTT.

J is TRBJ1-5 and V is TRBV28, with TRBD1 as a possible D gene (6 bases). Germline CDR1 and CDR2: MDHEN and SYDVKM. Trimming took 2 bases from V and 6 from J, leaving 14 bases between them. This CDR3 comprises 15 residues. The CDR3 protein is CASSLEGGGGQPQHF. In DNA form, the CDR3 reads TGTGCCAGCAGTTTAGAAGGGGGTGGCGGTCAGCCCCAGCATTTT.